Below, 20 T cell receptor beta chains from the same sample are listed, as sequenced in a study of cytomegalovirus exposure and HLA in healthy donors. The PCR used 60 Vbeta and 13 Jbeta primers. Clones were sequenced by immunoSEQ multiplex PCR, and TCRdb holds only the in-frame ones, with some missing. The sample has about 150,000 clones, roughly 82% seen once. The specimen was PBMCs. Source of these receptors: a woman aged 45-65 years in good health and CMV-seropositive.

This clone showed up just a few times. This sequence joins TRBV7-2 and TRBJ1-1; D unresolved. The germline V gene encodes CDR1 SGHTA and CDR2 FQGNSA. Trimming removed 1 base at V and 0 bases at J, with 9 bases between. CDR3 length: 15 residues. The CDR3, as DNA: TGTGCCAGCAGCTTAGTGAGGGCCTTGAACACTGAAGCTTTCTTT. It is translated as CASSLVRALNTEAFF.

This chain connects TRBV10-3 to TRBJ2-2; 9 nucleotides line up with TRBD1. The V and J ends lost 4 bases and 2 bases, in that order; junction bases with no gene match: 11. The CDR3 length is 18 residues. Germline assignment: CDR1 ENHRY and CDR2 SYGVKD. The CDR3 bases are TGTGCCATCAGTGGGAGGGACAGGGTAAAGGACAACACCGGGGAGCTGTTTTTT. It encodes CAISGRDRVKDNTGELFF.

This chain uses TRBV9 with TRBJ1-2; D ambiguous. The CDR3 length is 12 residues. CDR1 and CDR2 from the germline V gene are SGDLS and YYNGEE. V lost 3 bases to trimming and J lost 8 bases, with 11 bases between them. CDR3 DNA: TGTGCCAGCAGCGCTGGACGGGAGGGCTACACCTTC. Protein product: CASSAGREGYTF.

This chain links TRBV5-1 with TRBJ1-3; D remains unclear. The ends were cut back, 1 base at V and 1 base at J, with 9 bases in the middle. The CDR3 is made up of 15 amino acids. The germline CDR1 and CDR2 sequences are SGHRS and YFSETQ. The CDR3 is CASSLYGSSGNTIYF. The CDR3 DNA reads as TGCGCCAGCAGCTTGTATGGCTCTTCTGGAAACACCATATATTTT. Variable domain in full (rest from reference TRBV5-1 and TRBJ1-3): KAGVTQTPRYLIKTRGQQVTLSCSPISGHRSVSWYQQTPGQGLQFLFEYFSETQRNKGNFPGRFSGRQFSNSRSEMNVSTLELGDSALYLCASSLYGSSGNTIYFGEGSWLTVV.

The gene calls are TRBV15 and TRBJ2-7, with a weak D call TRBD2 (5 bases). Germline V gene data show CDR1 as LNHNV and CDR2 as YYDKDF (reference sequence). The CDR3 extends over 15 amino acids. V was pared by 0 bases and J by 0 bases, with 9 bases between. The CDR3 loop is CATSREEASSYEQYF. As DNA, the CDR3 is TGTGCCACCAGCAGAGAGGAGGCTAGCTCCTACGAGCAGTACTTC.

The J gene is TRBJ1-5, the V gene TRBV7-8; D might be TRBD1 (5 bases). V lost 0 bases, J lost 3 bases, and 15 bases lay in between. This CDR3 has 17 amino acids. In germline, CDR1 is SGHVS, CDR2 FQNEAQ. The CDR3 loop reads CASSLARGGDSNQPQHF. The CDR3 DNA reads TGTGCCAGCAGCTTAGCGCGGGGGGGAGATTCCAATCAGCCCCAGCATTTT.

The chain uses TRBV5-1 and TRBJ1-6, with no clear D. Germline-derived CDR1 and CDR2 are SGHRS and YFSETQ. The CDR3 consists of 14 residues. V shed 9 bases and J shed 10 bases, with 20 bases lying between them. The CDR3 region is CANITPREHSPLHF. The DNA for the CDR3 is TGCGCCAACATAACTCCAAGGGAGCACTCACCCCTCCACTTT.

This chain links TRBV14 with TRBJ1-1; 9 positions agree with TRBD1. The V gene's germline CDR1 is SGHDN and CDR2 FVKESK. V lost 5 bases to trimming and J lost 4 bases; unmatched junction nucleotides: 2. This CDR3 comprises 13 residues. The CDR3 DNA is TGTGCCAGCAGCGGACAGGGGTTCACTGAAGCTTTCTTT. Protein: CASSGQGFTEAFF.

This chain's CDR3 is CASSYGGQPQHF. In DNA form, the CDR3 reads TGTGCCAGCTCCTACGGGGGACAGCCCCAGCATTTT. The chain joins TRBV6-6 to TRBJ1-5; D might be TRBD1 (5 bases). The germline V gene has CDR1 MNHNY and CDR2 SVGAGI (reference sequence). The CDR3 consists of 12 residues. V gave up 8 bases and J gave up 7 bases, with 12 bases separating them.

The table lists this clone with a few counts. The chain links TRBV6-5 to TRBJ1-6; a possible D gene is TRBD1 (6 bases). This CDR3 has 12 residues. V dropped 6 bases and J dropped 8 bases, with 8 bases sitting between them. The germline V gene encodes CDR1 MNHEY and CDR2 SVGAGI. The CDR3 bases are TGTGCCAGCAGGGACAGCTATTCACCCCTCCACTTT. Its protein product is CASRDSYSPLHF.

This clone showed up just once. This chain connects TRBV5-4 to TRBJ1-1; D is unclear. Germline V gene sequence: CDR1 SGHNT, CDR2 YYREEE (reference sequence). This CDR3 spans 14 amino acids. Trimming stripped 4 bases from V and 2 bases from J, with 12 bases between. The CDR3 coding sequence is TGTGCCAGCAGCCGCGATTCGACTAACACTGAAGCTTTCTTT. This encodes CASSRDSTNTEAFF.

This rearrangement joins TRBV25-1 to TRBJ2-2, with 11 bases identical to TRBD2. This CDR3 is built from 15 residues. The trim removed 9 bases at V and 5 bases at J, leaving 8 bases unmatched. Germline CDR1 is MGHDK and CDR2 is SYGVNS. CDR3 amino acids: CASSSGGGRTGELFF. DNA of the CDR3: TGTGCCAGTAGTAGCGGGGGGGGGAGAACCGGGGAGCTGTTTTTT.

This clone appeared a few times. The chain employs TRBV6-6 and TRBJ1-4, with 8 nucleotides matching TRBD1. This CDR3 spans 16 amino acids. Germline V gene sequence: CDR1 MNHNY, CDR2 SVGAGI (reference sequence). V lost 5 bases to trimming and J lost 7 bases; unmatched junction nucleotides: 12. CDR3 region: CASSQTTGTGSEKLFF. The CDR3 DNA reads TGTGCCAGCAGTCAGACCACCGGGACAGGAAGTGAAAAACTGTTTTTT.

CDR3: CASSLAGTSGDLRNEQFF. DNA of the CDR3: TGTGCCAGTAGTTTAGCCGGGACTAGCGGAGACCTACGCAATGAGCAGTTCTTC. The genes are TRBV19 and TRBJ2-1; 11 bases are a match to TRBD2. The CDR3 is made up of 18 amino acids. Germline V lookup: CDR1 LNHDA, CDR2 SQIVND (reference sequence). After removal of 5 bases from V and 6 bases from J, the junction contained 15 bases not matched to a gene.

The gene calls are TRBV7-6 and TRBJ2-5, with TRBD2 matching over 7 bases. This CDR3 comprises 13 residues. The germline CDR1 and CDR2 sequences are SGHVS and FNYEAQ. V dropped 7 bases and J dropped 3; count of bases not matched to a gene: 5. Here the CDR3 DNA reads TGTGCCAGCACCTGGGGGGGGGAAGAGACCCAGTACTTC. Residues: CASTWGGEETQYF.

The CDR3 DNA reads as TGTGCCTGGAAAAAAGGGACAGGGTACACAGATACGCAGTATTTT. This codes for CAWKKGTGYTDTQYF. This chain uses TRBV30 with TRBJ2-3; 9 bases are shared with TRBD1. CDR1 GTSNPN and CDR2 SVGIG come from the germline V gene (reference sequence). J gave up 2 bases and V 4 bases, and 7 bases lay outside the gene matches. The CDR3 has 15 amino acids.

This clone was counted once. This chain uses TRBV27 with TRBJ1-6; D remains ambiguous. The CDR3 extends over 16 amino acids. V lost 2 bases to trimming and J lost 3 bases, with 11 bases between them. The germline CDR1 and CDR2 sequences are MNHEY and SMNVEV (reference sequence). CDR3 in amino acids: CASSLRPGYYNSPLHF. Here the CDR3 DNA reads TGTGCCAGCAGTTTACGCCCAGGTTACTATAATTCACCCCTCCACTTT.

The chain joins TRBV2 to TRBJ1-2, with D perhaps matching TRBD1 (6 bases). V was trimmed by 5 bases and J by 3 bases, leaving 10 bases between them. CDR3 length: 13 residues. Germline CDR1 and CDR2: SNHLY and FYNNEI. The CDR3 reads CASSPYRDYGYTF. In nucleotides, the CDR3 is TGTGCCAGCAGTCCATACAGGGACTATGGCTACACCTTC. Together with reference TRBV2 and TRBJ1-2, the CDR3 gives the full variable domain: EPEVTQTPSHQVTQMGQEVILRCVPISNHLYFYWYRQILGQKVEFLVSFYNNEISEKSEIFDDQFSVERPDGSNFTLKIRSTKLEDSAMYFCASSPYRDYGYTFGSGTRLTVV.

The CDR3 nucleotides are TGTGCCAGCAGCTCAGTAAACACCATATATTTT. Its protein is CASSSVNTIYF. This sequence joins TRBV5-8 and TRBJ1-3; D remains ambiguous. V lost 3 bases, J lost 6 bases, and 4 bases lay in between. There are 11 residues in the CDR3. Germline loops: CDR1 SGHTS, CDR2 YDEGEE.

The chain employs TRBV28 and TRBJ1-2, with 9 bases lining up with TRBD1. CDR3 length: 16 amino acids. Germline V gene lookup returns CDR1 MDHEN and CDR2 SYDVKM. Trimming took 6 bases from V and 7 from J; bases not matched to a gene: 15. The CDR3 DNA follows: TGTGCCAGCAGCCCGGACAGGGGCGCCGGTGTTCTTGGCTACACCTTC. The encoded protein is CASSPDRGAGVLGYTF.